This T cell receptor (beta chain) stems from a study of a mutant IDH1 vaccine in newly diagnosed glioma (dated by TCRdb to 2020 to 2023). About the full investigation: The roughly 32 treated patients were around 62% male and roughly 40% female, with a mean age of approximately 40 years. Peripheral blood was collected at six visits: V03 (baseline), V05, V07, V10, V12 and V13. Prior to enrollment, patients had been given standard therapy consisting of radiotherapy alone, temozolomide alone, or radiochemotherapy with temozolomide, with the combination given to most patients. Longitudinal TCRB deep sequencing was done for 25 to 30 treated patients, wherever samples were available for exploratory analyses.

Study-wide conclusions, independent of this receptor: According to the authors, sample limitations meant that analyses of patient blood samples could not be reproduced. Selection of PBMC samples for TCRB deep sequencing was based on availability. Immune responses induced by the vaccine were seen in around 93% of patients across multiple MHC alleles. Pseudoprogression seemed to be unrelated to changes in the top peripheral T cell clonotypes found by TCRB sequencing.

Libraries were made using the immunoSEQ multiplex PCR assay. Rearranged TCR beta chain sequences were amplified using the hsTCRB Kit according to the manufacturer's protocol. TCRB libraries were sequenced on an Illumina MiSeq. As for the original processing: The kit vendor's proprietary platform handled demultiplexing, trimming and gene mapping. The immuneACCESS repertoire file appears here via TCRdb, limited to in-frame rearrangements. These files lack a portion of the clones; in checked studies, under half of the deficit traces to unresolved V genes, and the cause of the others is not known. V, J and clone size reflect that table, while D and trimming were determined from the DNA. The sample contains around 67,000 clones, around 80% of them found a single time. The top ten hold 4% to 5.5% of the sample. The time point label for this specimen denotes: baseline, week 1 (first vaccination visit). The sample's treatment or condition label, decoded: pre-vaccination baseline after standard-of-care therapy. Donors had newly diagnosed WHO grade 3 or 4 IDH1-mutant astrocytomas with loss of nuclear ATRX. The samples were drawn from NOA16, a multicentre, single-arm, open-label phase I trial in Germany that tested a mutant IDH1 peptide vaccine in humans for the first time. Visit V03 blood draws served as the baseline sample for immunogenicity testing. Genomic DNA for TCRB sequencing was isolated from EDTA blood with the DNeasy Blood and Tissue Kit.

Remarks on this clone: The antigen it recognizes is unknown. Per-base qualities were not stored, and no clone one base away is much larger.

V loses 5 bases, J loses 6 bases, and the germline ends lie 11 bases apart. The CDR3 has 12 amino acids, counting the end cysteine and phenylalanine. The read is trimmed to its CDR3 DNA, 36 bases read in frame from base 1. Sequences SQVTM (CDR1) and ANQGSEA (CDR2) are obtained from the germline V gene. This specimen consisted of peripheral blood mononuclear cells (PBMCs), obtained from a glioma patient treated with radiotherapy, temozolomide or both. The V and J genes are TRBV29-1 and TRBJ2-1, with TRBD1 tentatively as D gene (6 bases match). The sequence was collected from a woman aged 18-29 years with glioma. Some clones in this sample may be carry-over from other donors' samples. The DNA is TGCAGCGTTTACAGGGTTAGCAATGAGCAGTTCTTC. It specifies CSVYRVSNEQFF.